The 13 T cell receptor beta chains below come from one sample, sequenced in a study of blood T cell repertoires in COVID-19. TCRdb's copy holds only in-frame clones and misses some; the assay was immunoSEQ multiplex PCR. The sample shows some 310,000 clones, 90% of them seen only once. Sample: peripheral blood. These receptors were collected from a woman aged 25-40 years with COVID-19, enrolled during active disease.

As regards this clone: The same CDR3 arises from other DNA sequences in this sample as well. V and J are TRBV28 and TRBJ1-1; D gene ambiguous. This CDR3 region has 12 residues. The V gene lost 3 bases and the J gene lost 5 bases, with 7 bases spanning the gap. Germline loops: CDR1 MDHEN, CDR2 SYDVKM. This CDR3 reads CASSFPGTEAFF. DNA for the CDR3: TGTGCCAGCAGTTTCCCGGGTACTGAAGCTTTCTTT.

The chain links TRBV19 to TRBJ2-1; the match to TRBD2 covers 9 bases. Germline V gene data show CDR1 as LNHDA and CDR2 as SQIVND (reference sequence). The CDR3 runs 13 residues. Trimming at V came to 8 bases and at J to 4 bases, leaving 3 bases not matched to a gene. The CDR3 here is CASGAGGYNEQFF. The CDR3 coding sequence is TGTGCCAGTGGAGCGGGGGGATACAATGAGCAGTTCTTC.

The chain employs TRBV27 and TRBJ2-2, with 8 bases fitting TRBD1. Per the germline V gene, CDR1 is MNHEY and CDR2 is SMNVEV (reference sequence). The J segment lost 6 bases and the V segment lost 6 bases, leaving 12 bases of the junction unmatched. CDR3 length equals 16 residues. The chain's CDR3 is CASSRPTSTGAGELFF. CDR3 DNA sequence: TGTGCCAGCAGCCGACCAACCTCGACAGGGGCCGGGGAGCTGTTTTTT.

The chain couples TRBV5-5 to TRBJ1-2, with a tentative D call TRBD1 (6 bases). Germline V gene data show CDR1 as SGHKS and CDR2 as YYEKEE (reference sequence). V was shortened by 4 bases and J by 4 bases, with 11 bases between the two germline ends. This CDR3 comprises 13 residues. The CDR3 sequence is CASSPDSLYGYTF. In nucleotides, the CDR3 is TGTGCCAGCAGCCCGGACAGTCTCTATGGCTACACCTTC.

This clone came up once. V and J are TRBV19 and TRBJ1-5; 9 bases match TRBD1. Germline lookup yields CDR1 LNHDA and CDR2 SQIVND (reference sequence). V lost 1 base to trimming and J lost 10 bases; unmatched junction nucleotides: 11. The CDR3 has 16 residues. The CDR3 coding sequence is TGTGCCAGTAGTATAGGGACAGGGGTCGCGGCTAAACCCCAGCATTTT. Encoded protein: CASSIGTGVAAKPQHF.

The V call is TRBV28, the J call TRBJ1-1; 8 positions agree with TRBD1. Per germline, CDR1 MDHEN and CDR2 SYDVKM. V trimming: 2 bases; J trimming: 8 bases; junction bases outside the gene matches: 7. This CDR3 is built from 14 residues. In DNA form, the CDR3 reads TGTGCCAGCAGTTTAGACGGGACAGGTGGAGAAGCTTTCTTT. This gives the protein CASSLDGTGGEAFF. The variable domain in full, completed from reference TRBV28 and TRBJ1-1, reads DVKVTQSSRYLVKRTGEKVFLECVQDMDHENMFWYRQDPGLGLRLIYFSYDVKMKEKGDIPEGYSVSREKKERFSLILESASTNQTSMYLCASSLDGTGGEAFFGQGTRLTVV.

The chain is built from TRBV9 and TRBJ2-1; 9 bases agree with TRBD1. Germline CDR1 is SGDLS and CDR2 is YYNGEE. Germline trimming cut 2 bases from V and 4 bases from J; bases unmatched to any gene: 4. There are 15 residues in the CDR3. This CDR3 is CASSVRDREYNEQFF. DNA of the CDR3: TGTGCCAGCAGCGTCCGGGACAGGGAGTACAATGAGCAGTTCTTC.

The chain couples TRBV12-5 to TRBJ1-1; 10 positions agree with TRBD1. Germline CDR1 LGHNT, CDR2 FRNRAP. V lost 6 bases, J lost 9 bases, and 10 bases stayed unmatched. The CDR3 spans 14 residues. The CDR3 DNA reads as TGTGCTAGTGGCTCCGGGACAGGGGTAGTACAAGCTTTCTTT. Translation: CASGSGTGVVQAFF.

The rearrangement joins TRBV29-1 to TRBJ1-4, with D maybe TRBD1 (6 bases). The CDR3 is 14 residues long. Per the germline V gene, CDR1 is SQVTM and CDR2 is ANQGSEA. The V and J ends lost 3 bases and 6 bases respectively, with 14 bases between them. The CDR3 loop is CSVDVTGLDEKLFF. The CDR3 nucleotides read TGCAGCGTTGATGTCACAGGGTTGGATGAAAAACTGTTTTTT.

The chain combines TRBV6-5 with TRBJ2-2; D call uncertain. Germline CDR1 and CDR2: MNHEY and SVGAGI. V lost 5 bases, J lost 6 bases, and 7 bases lay in between. The CDR3 has 12 residues. The CDR3 here is CASSRSSGELFF. As DNA, the CDR3 is TGTGCCAGCAGTCGGTCTTCCGGGGAGCTGTTTTTT.

The chain recombines TRBV14 with TRBJ2-5; D perhaps matches TRBD2 (6 bases). The CDR3 spans 13 residues. CDR1 and CDR2 (germline): SGHDN, FVKESK. Trimming left V 0 bases short and J 7 bases short, with 9 bases between. CDR3 DNA: TGTGCCAGCAGCCAAGACTGGGGAGGGACCCAGTACTTC. It encodes CASSQDWGGTQYF. Full variable domain (missing parts from reference TRBV14 and TRBJ2-5): EAGVTQFPSHSVIEKGQTVTLRCDPISGHDNLYWYRRVMGKEIKFLLHFVKESKQDESGMPNNRFLAERTGGTYSTLKVQPAELEDSGVYFCASSQDWGGTQYFGPGTRLLVL.

In its sample, this clone was seen a few times. J is TRBJ1-3 and V is TRBV4-1; 7 bases align to TRBD1. The CDR3 runs 16 residues. Germline values: CDR1 MGHRA, CDR2 YSYEKL. The J segment lost 0 bases and the V segment lost 1 base, leaving 3 bases of the junction unmatched. The CDR3 region has the DNA TGCGCCAGCAGCCAAGGGGACAGAAGCTCTGGAAACACCATATATTTT. Amino acids: CASSQGDRSSGNTIYF.

The chain joins TRBV28 to TRBJ2-7; the match to TRBD2 covers 9 bases. Losses at the gene ends were 4 bases for V and 0 bases for J; bases not matched to a gene: 7. Germline V CDR1 and CDR2: MDHEN, SYDVKM. This CDR3 spans 16 amino acids. CDR3 sequence (DNA): TGTGCCAGCAGTTGGGGGGGACTAGCCAGCTCCTACGAGCAGTACTTC. Amino acids: CASSWGGLASSYEQYF.